This T cell receptor beta chain was recovered during a study of shared clonotypes between healthy human individuals. Study details: Each donor contributed plates that comprised three CD4 naive, three CD4 memory, two CD8 naive and one CD8 memory.

This clone was seen once. Sequencing used immunoSEQ multiplex PCR; TCRdb keeps in-frame clones, though not all of them. The sample shows under 1,900,000 clones, approximately 98.5% of them seen only once. Sequencing input: naive CD4+ T cells sorted from blood. Subset here: CD45RA+ positively selected. This sequence was found in a man between 25 and 39 years old in good health.

This CDR3 is CASSESGRVNQPQHF. The CDR3 bases are TGTGCCAGCAGTGAATCGGGCAGGGTGAATCAGCCCCAGCATTTT. This chain uses TRBV6-1 with TRBJ1-5, with D possibly being TRBD1 (5 bases). V gave up 2 bases and J gave up 4 bases, with 12 bases separating them. CDR3 length: 15 amino acids. Germline CDR1 reads MNHNS; CDR2 reads SASEGT.